Following are 27 T cell receptor beta chains from one sample sequenced in a study of T-cell memory formation after mild COVID-19. TCRdb reprocessed the 5' RACE reads via MiXCR and lists one record per CDR3 protein. In the table there are some 40,000 distinct CDR3 sequences, about 6.1% of which are singletons. The sample comprised PBMCs or a T cell subset sorted from them (not recorded which). Receptors originate from an adult who had mild COVID-19 (a few samples of this study predate the infection). Cell type and time point are not known.

The J gene is TRBJ1-5, the V gene TRBV12-3 or TRBV12-4, with TRBD1 identical over 10 bases. The ends lost 6 bases at V and 2 bases at J; junction bases unmatched: 7. The CDR3 consists of 16 residues. CDR3 coding DNA: TGTGCCAGCAGACCGGGACAGGGGAGAGGCAATCAGCCCCAGCATTTT. Its protein is CASRPGQGRGNQPQHF.

This sequence joins TRBV3-1 and TRBJ1-1; D is unresolved. Germline V gene data show CDR1 as LGHDT and CDR2 as YNNKEL (reference sequence). V was cut by 4 bases and J by 1 base, with 4 bases left in between. The CDR3 length is 12 residues. CDR3 DNA sequence: TGTGCCAGCAGCCTGAAGAACACTGAAGCTTTCTTT. Translated: CASSLKNTEAFF.

This clonotype was seen at least ten times. The chain combines TRBV20-1 with TRBJ1-1; D might be TRBD1 (6 bases). V was shortened by 0 bases and J by 3 bases, with 11 bases between the two germline ends. Germline V gene sequence: CDR1 DFQATT, CDR2 SNEGSKA (reference sequence). CDR3 length: 14 residues. CDR3: CSARDLGQHTEAFF. Written as DNA, the CDR3 is TGCAGTGCTAGAGATCTAGGACAGCACACTGAAGCTTTCTTT.

The CDR3 here is CASSLRSGFNEQFF. Here the CDR3 DNA reads TGTGCCAGCAGCCTCCGTTCAGGTTTCAATGAGCAGTTCTTC. V and J are TRBV9 and TRBJ2-1; D unclear. The CDR3 spans 14 residues. Between the trimmed V and J ends, which lost 4 bases and 6 bases, there was a span of 14 bases. Germline V lookup: CDR1 SGDLS, CDR2 YYNGEE.

The genes are TRBV6-5 and TRBJ1-2; 8 bases map to TRBD1. In germline, CDR1 is MNHEY, CDR2 SVGAGI. The V segment lost 0 bases and the J segment 1 base; nucleotides outside the gene matches: 4. The CDR3 consists of 16 residues. DNA for the CDR3: TGTGCCAGCAGTTACTCGGTCAGGGGGCGTAACTATGGCTACACCTTC. Translating it yields CASSYSVRGRNYGYTF.

This clonotype has ten or more counts. The chain carries TRBV28 and TRBJ1-1; D not resolved. Germline CDR1 reads MDHEN; CDR2 reads SYDVKM. The CDR3 sequence is 15 residues long. Trimming removed 7 bases at V and 4 bases at J, with 19 bases between. CDR3 in amino acids: CASISGGFDSTEAFF. Here the CDR3 DNA reads TGTGCCAGCATCTCGGGAGGGTTTGATAGCACTGAAGCTTTCTTT.

This clonotype has at least ten counts. This sequence joins TRBV6-6 and TRBJ1-2, with no clear D. Germline V gene sequence: CDR1 MNHNY, CDR2 SVGAGI (reference sequence). This CDR3 has 17 amino acids. Trimming stripped 0 bases from V and 5 bases from J, with 19 bases between. This CDR3 reads CASSYSIGGRGIYGYTF. In DNA form, the CDR3 reads TGTGCCAGCAGTTACTCGATTGGAGGCCGAGGGATTTATGGCTACACCTTC.

At least ten counts were recorded for this clonotype. V is TRBV7-9 and J is TRBJ2-7, with D tentatively TRBD1 (6 bases). From germline, CDR1 is SEHNR and CDR2 FQNEAQ (reference sequence). Trimming pared 0 bases from V and 4 bases from J, leaving 13 bases between. CDR3 length equals 15 residues. CDR3: CASSLAILGAYEQYF. DNA for the CDR3: TGTGCCAGCAGCTTAGCAATATTGGGGGCGTACGAGCAGTACTTC.

This clonotype turned up a few times. The chain is built from TRBV10-3 and TRBJ2-1; D is undetermined. The germline V gene encodes CDR1 ENHRY and CDR2 SYGVKD. CDR3 length equals 17 residues. The germline V and J ends were trimmed by 2 bases and 4 bases, with 18 bases remaining between them. The CDR3 spells CAISELNTIRRYNEQFF. CDR3 nucleotides: TGTGCCATCAGTGAGCTAAATACAATCCGTAGGTACAATGAGCAGTTCTTC.

The chain has TRBV12-3 or TRBV12-4 and TRBJ2-3; 11 bases align to TRBD1. Trimming took 8 bases from V and 4 from J; bases not matched to a gene: 8. The CDR3 covers 15 residues. CDR3 DNA sequence: TGTGCCAGCGTAAGGACAGGGGGCGTCGCAGATACGCAGTATTTT. This sequence encodes CASVRTGGVADTQYF.

J is TRBJ2-1 and V is TRBV7-7, with a possible D match to TRBD1 (5 bases). V lost 1 base to trimming and J lost 9 bases, with 10 bases between them. CDR1 and CDR2 from the germline V gene are SSHAT and FNYEAQ (reference sequence). The CDR3 has 13 amino acids. The CDR3 region is CASSLVGQGEQFF. The CDR3 DNA is TGTGCCAGCAGCTTAGTTGGGCAGGGTGAGCAGTTCTTC.

This clonotype occurred many times. The chain links TRBV4-1 to TRBJ2-3; no definite D call. This CDR3 is built from 15 residues. Deletions cut 1 base from V and 4 bases from J, with 12 bases between. Germline CDR1 is MGHRA and CDR2 is YSYEKL. The CDR3: CASSQGQADSDTQYF. CDR3 nucleotides: TGCGCCAGCAGCCAAGGACAAGCCGACTCAGATACGCAGTATTTT.

The sample holds a few counts of this clonotype. The V and J genes are TRBV18 and TRBJ2-7, with 9 bases lining up with TRBD2. V lost 4 bases to trimming and J lost 0 bases; unmatched junction nucleotides: 7. Germline lookup yields CDR1 KGHSH and CDR2 LQKENI. The CDR3 consists of 16 residues. CDR3 loop: CASSRGRTSDSYEQYF. Written as DNA, the CDR3 is TGTGCCAGCTCACGGGGACGGACTAGCGACTCCTACGAGCAGTACTTC.

This clonotype was observed many times. This rearrangement joins TRBV7-2 to TRBJ2-5; D is unclear. Per the germline V gene, CDR1 is SGHTA and CDR2 is FQGNSA. Trimming pared 5 bases from V and 5 bases from J, leaving 12 bases between. This CDR3 region has 13 residues. Written as DNA, the CDR3 is TGTGCCAGCAGCAAGGGCCTCTTGGAGACCCAGTACTTC. Translating gives CASSKGLLETQYF. The full variable domain, rest sourced from reference TRBV7-2 and TRBJ2-5, is GAGVSQSPSNKVTEKGKDVELRCDPISGHTALYWYRQSLGQGLEFLIYFQGNSAPDKSGLPSDRFSAERTGGSVSTLTIQRTQQEDSAVYLCASSKGLLETQYFGPGTRLLVL.

The V and J genes are TRBV6-2 or TRBV6-3 and TRBJ2-1, with D perhaps TRBD1 or TRBD2 (6 bases each). CDR3 length: 17 residues. Trimming took 7 bases from V and 0 from J, leaving 19 bases between them. From germline, CDR1 is MNHEY and CDR2 SVGEGT. CDR3 in amino acids: CASKGYGGPLSYNEQFF. DNA of the CDR3: TGTGCCAGCAAAGGGTACGGGGGCCCGCTCTCCTACAATGAGCAGTTCTTC.

This clonotype was counted ten times or more. The J gene is TRBJ1-1, the V gene TRBV12-3 or TRBV12-4; weak D call: TRBD1 (5 bases). Trimming stripped 3 bases from V and 4 bases from J, with 9 bases between. This CDR3 is built from 13 residues. As DNA, the CDR3 is TGTGCCAGCAGTTTTCAGGGTGCCACTGAAGCTTTCTTT. Residues: CASSFQGATEAFF.

This clonotype was counted ten times or more. V and J are TRBV5-1 and TRBJ2-2, with D perhaps TRBD2 (6 bases). CDR1 and CDR2 from the germline V gene are SGHRS and YFSETQ. The CDR3 loop spans 15 amino acids. Between the trimmed V and J ends, which lost 1 base and 2 bases, there was a span of 9 bases. CDR3 protein: CASSLTSSNTGELFF. The CDR3 region has the DNA TGCGCCAGCAGCTTGACTAGCTCCAACACCGGGGAGCTGTTTTTT. The full variable domain, rest sourced from reference TRBV5-1 and TRBJ2-2, is KAGVTQTPRYLIKTRGQQVTLSCSPISGHRSVSWYQQTPGQGLQFLFEYFSETQRNKGNFPGRFSGRQFSNSRSEMNVSTLELGDSALYLCASSLTSSNTGELFFGEGSRLTVL.

This clonotype showed up many times. The chain links TRBV4-3 to TRBJ2-2; D is uncertain. Trimming shortened V by 0 bases and J by 2 bases, and 4 bases separated the two germline ends. Germline lookup yields CDR1 LGHNA and CDR2 YSLEER. The length of the CDR3 is 14 residues. The DNA for the CDR3 is TGCGCCAGCAGCCAAGACCCCAACACCGGGGAGCTGTTTTTT. Its translation is CASSQDPNTGELFF.

This clonotype was recorded a few times. This chain connects TRBV24-1 to TRBJ2-3; tentative D call: TRBD2 (5 bases). CDR3 length: 14 amino acids. The V gene's germline CDR1 is KGHDR and CDR2 SFDVKD. V was shortened by 7 bases and J by 5 bases, with 15 bases between the two germline ends. The CDR3 loop reads CATRDPTAGDTQYF. CDR3 DNA: TGTGCCACCAGAGACCCCACGGCGGGAGATACGCAGTATTTT.

The chain recombines TRBV6-5 with TRBJ2-3; D is undetermined. The CDR3 is 13 amino acids. Trimming left V 2 bases short and J 7 bases short, with 10 bases between. Germline CDR1 reads MNHEY; CDR2 reads SVGAGI. CDR3 sequence: CASSYDETNTQYF. CDR3 bases: TGTGCCAGCAGTTACGACGAAACCAATACGCAGTATTTT.

Only a few counts were recorded for this clonotype. This chain connects TRBV28 to TRBJ2-1; 7 bases fit TRBD2. The CDR3 has 17 amino acids. V lost 6 bases and J lost 1; bases outside the gene matches: 12. Looked up from germline, CDR1 is MDHEN and CDR2 is SYDVKM. CDR3 region: CASSGNYGRTSYNEQFF. The CDR3 DNA reads as TGTGCCAGCAGCGGAAATTACGGGAGGACATCCTACAATGAGCAGTTCTTC.

This clonotype appeared a few times. The chain uses TRBV30 and TRBJ2-5, with 11 bases matching TRBD2. The CDR3 length is 15 residues. Trimming removed 2 bases from V and 4 bases from J; junction bases left unmatched: 6. CDR1 GTSNPN and CDR2 SVGIG come from the germline V gene (reference sequence). CDR3 sequence reads: CAWSLGTSGGETQYF. The CDR3 bases are TGTGCCTGGAGTCTGGGGACTAGCGGTGGAGAGACCCAGTACTTC.

This clonotype was recorded at least ten times. J is TRBJ2-3 and V is TRBV12-3 or TRBV12-4; D unclear. V was pared by 8 bases and J by 4 bases, with 4 bases between. There are 10 residues in the CDR3. The CDR3 is CASAPDTQYF. The CDR3 DNA sequence: TGTGCCAGCGCGCCAGATACGCAGTATTTT.

This clonotype was counted only a few times. The gene calls are TRBV6-5 and TRBJ2-7; D possibly corresponds to TRBD2 (5 bases). This CDR3 region has 14 residues. CDR1 MNHEY and CDR2 SVGAGI come from the germline V gene. With 7 bases removed from V and 5 bases from J, the gap between germline ends came to 18 bases. Here the CDR3 DNA reads TGTGCCAGCACCTCGAGAGGGAGTGTCCACGAGCAGTACTTC. Translated: CASTSRGSVHEQYF.

This clonotype was found many times. This chain joins TRBV5-1 and TRBJ2-3, with no clear D. Trimming took 3 bases from V and 0 from J, leaving 11 bases between them. Germline values: CDR1 SGHRS, CDR2 YFSETQ. The CDR3 is made up of 15 amino acids. In DNA, the CDR3 is TGCGCCAGCAGCTCACGTGTCACTAGCACAGATACGCAGTATTTT. Encoded protein: CASSSRVTSTDTQYF.

This clonotype came up a few times. This chain uses TRBV7-2 with TRBJ2-3; 11 bases are shared with TRBD2. With V trimmed by 5 bases and J by 3 bases, 10 bases remained unmatched. Germline assignment: CDR1 SGHTA and CDR2 FQGNSA. This CDR3 comprises 17 residues. This CDR3 reads CASSRFGTSGRTDTQYF. CDR3 bases: TGTGCCAGCAGCCGCTTCGGGACTAGCGGCCGTACAGATACGCAGTATTTT. The entire variable domain, with the rest obtained from reference TRBV7-2 and TRBJ2-3, is as follows: GAGVSQSPSNKVTEKGKDVELRCDPISGHTALYWYRQSLGQGLEFLIYFQGNSAPDKSGLPSDRFSAERTGGSVSTLTIQRTQQEDSAVYLCASSRFGTSGRTDTQYFGPGTRLTVL.

The rearrangement joins TRBV3-1 to TRBJ2-3; TRBD1 matches 7 bases. CDR1 is LGHDT and CDR2 is YNNKEL in the germline V gene (reference sequence). This CDR3 spans 17 amino acids. The ends lost 4 bases at V and 5 bases at J; junction bases unmatched: 15. The CDR3 protein is CASSPKGVQGVEDTQYF. CDR3 nucleotides: TGTGCCAGCAGCCCAAAAGGGGTGCAGGGGGTTGAAGATACGCAGTATTTT.